The rows below give T cell receptor beta chains drawn from one sample of a study of blood T cells in healthy people across ages. TCRdb re-analysed the 5' RACE reads in MiXCR, keeping a single row per CDR3 protein. Of hundreds of thousands of distinct CDR3 sequences listed, 50% to 60% are singletons. The sequenced material came from blood. The source is a man in his 60s in good health. Each CDR3 is given with its conserved first and last residue. The D gene is left open where the match is weak. A clone size is listed for some rows: how often the clone was seen (once, few, many), or a class if it is expanded.

V: TRBV11-2; size: NA; J: TRBJ2-7; D: TRBD2; DNA: TGTGCCAGCAGCGGAAGAGGACTAGCGGGGGGCTCCTACAATGAGCAGTACTTC; CDR3: CASSGRGLAGGSYNEQYF
V: TRBV3-1; size: few; J: TRBJ2-5; D: NA; DNA: TGTGCCAGCAGCCAAGTTCGGACGGTCGGGGCCCAGTACTTC; CDR3: CASSQVRTVGAQYF
V: TRBV5-1; size: many; J: TRBJ2-7; D: TRBD2; DNA: TGCGCCAGCAGCTTGGACACTAGCGGGGCTTACGAGCAGTACTTC; CDR3: CASSLDTSGAYEQYF
V: TRBV20-1; size: many; J: TRBJ2-1; D: TRBD2; DNA: TGCAGTGCTCGGGGGACTAACAATGAGCAGTTCTTC; CDR3: CSARGTNNEQFF
V: TRBV6-2/TRBV6-3; size: NA; J: TRBJ2-7; D: TRBD2; DNA: TGTGCCAGCAGCCGCCCAATTAGCGGGGGGTCCTACGAGCAGTACTTC; CDR3: CASSRPISGGSYEQYF
V: TRBV27; size: NA; J: TRBJ1-5; D: NA; DNA: TGTGCCAGCAGTTTTTCCCCAAGGGGTAGCAATCAGCCCCAGCATTTT; CDR3: CASSFSPRGSNQPQHF
V: TRBV7-6; size: few; J: TRBJ2-7; D: NA; DNA: TGTGCCAGCAGCCTAGCCGGGAGAGGTACCTACGAGCAGTACTTC; CDR3: CASSLAGRGTYEQYF
V: TRBV7-2; size: NA; J: TRBJ2-1; D: TRBD2; DNA: TGTGCCAGCAGCTTAGTCGCTAGCGGGAGGTCCGATGAGCAGTTCTTC; CDR3: CASSLVASGRSDEQFF
V: TRBV20-1; size: NA; J: TRBJ1-2; D: NA; DNA: TGCAGTGCTAGAGGGGGGGAGACGAAGGGCTACACCTTC; CDR3: CSARGGETKGYTF
V: TRBV4-2; size: NA; J: TRBJ2-3; D: TRBD2; DNA: TGTGCCAGCAGCCCGACTAGCGGGAGGGACCAAGATACGCGGTATTTT; CDR3: CASSPTSGRDQDTRYF
V: TRBV4-1; size: many; J: TRBJ2-5; D: TRBD1; DNA: TGCGCCAGCAGCCAAACAGGGGATAGGGAGACCCAGTACTTC; CDR3: CASSQTGDRETQYF
V: TRBV20-1; size: NA; J: TRBJ2-7; D: NA; DNA: TGCAGTGCGGAAGAACGCGCCACCTACGAGCAGTACTTC; CDR3: CSAEERATYEQYF
V: TRBV7-9; size: NA; J: TRBJ2-7; D: NA; DNA: TGTGCCAGCAGCCTAACGATCTCGAGCTCCTACGAGCAGTACTTC; CDR3: CASSLTISSSYEQYF
V: TRBV30; size: NA; J: TRBJ2-3; D: NA; DNA: TGTGCCTGGAGTGTAAGGTCGGCAGATACGCAGTATTTT; CDR3: CAWSVRSADTQYF
V: TRBV7-2; size: NA; J: TRBJ1-1; D: NA; DNA: TGTGCCAGCAGCCGGGCGGGAACCATGAACACTGAAGCTTTCTTT; CDR3: CASSRAGTMNTEAFF
V: TRBV30; size: NA; J: TRBJ2-3; D: NA; DNA: TGTGCCTGGACGCGGGGACCCACAGATACGCAGTATTTT; CDR3: CAWTRGPTDTQYF
V: TRBV7-2; size: NA; J: TRBJ2-5; D: NA; DNA: TGTGCCAGCAGCTTAGCCAGGGTAGAGACCCAGTACTTC; CDR3: CASSLARVETQYF
V: TRBV4-3; size: few; J: TRBJ2-4; D: TRBD2; DNA: TGCGCCAGCAGCCCTGGACTAGAGAGAGCCAAAAACATTCAGTACTTC; CDR3: CASSPGLERAKNIQYF
V: TRBV7-3; size: NA; J: TRBJ2-7; D: TRBD1; DNA: TGTGCCAGCAGCTTAATGGCCCGGGACAGAGGCGAGCAGTACTTC; CDR3: CASSLMARDRGEQYF
V: TRBV20-1; size: few; J: TRBJ2-7; D: TRBD2; DNA: TGCAGTGTAGCGGGGGGTACCTACGAGCAGTACTTC; CDR3: CSVAGGTYEQYF
V: TRBV20-1; size: NA; J: TRBJ2-5; D: TRBD2; DNA: TGCAGTGCTATGCCCGGGACTAGCATAAAGGAGACCCAGTACTTC; CDR3: CSAMPGTSIKETQYF
V: TRBV14; size: NA; J: TRBJ2-7; D: NA; DNA: TGTGCCAGCAGCCCTCTCAACAAGGCCCACGAGCAGTACTTC; CDR3: CASSPLNKAHEQYF
V: TRBV6-2/TRBV6-3; size: NA; J: TRBJ2-1; D: TRBD1; DNA: TGTGCCAGCAGTCGACAGGGGTCTCTGACCTACAATGAGCAGTTCTTC; CDR3: CASSRQGSLTYNEQFF
V: TRBV6-5; size: NA; J: TRBJ2-2; D: NA; DNA: TGTGCCAGCAGTTACGGGCAGGCCCCGAACACCGGGGAGCTGTTTTTT; CDR3: CASSYGQAPNTGELFF
V: TRBV20-1; size: NA; J: TRBJ2-3; D: NA; DNA: TGCAGTGCTAGCGGACACCGCAGCACAGATACGCAGTATTTT; CDR3: CSASGHRSTDTQYF
V: TRBV7-6; size: NA; J: TRBJ2-1; D: TRBD2; DNA: TGTGCCAGCAGCGCCCTTAGCGGGAGCTCCTACAATGAGCAGTTCTTC; CDR3: CASSALSGSSYNEQFF
V: TRBV5-1; size: NA; J: TRBJ2-5; D: NA; DNA: TGCGCCAGCAGCAACGCCAACGTGGGCTCGCAAGAGACCCAGTACTTC; CDR3: CASSNANVGSQETQYF
V: TRBV5-8; size: NA; J: TRBJ1-1; D: NA; DNA: TGTGCCAGCAGCTTCGGTCCTGAAGCTTTCTTT; CDR3: CASSFGPEAFF
V: TRBV23-1; size: few; J: TRBJ2-7; D: NA; DNA: TGCGCCAGTCGACCTCCGGGTGCCCGCCTCTTTGGTTACGAGCAGTACTTC; CDR3: CASRPPGARLFGYEQYF
V: TRBV20-1; size: few; J: TRBJ1-2; D: NA; DNA: TGCAGTGCGCGAGGAAAGGGCTATGGCTACACCTTC; CDR3: CSARGKGYGYTF
V: TRBV13; size: NA; J: TRBJ2-7; D: TRBD1; DNA: TGTGCCAGCAGCATAGACAGGGGGGTCTACGAGCAGTACTTC; CDR3: CASSIDRGVYEQYF
V: TRBV7-2; size: few; J: TRBJ2-7; D: TRBD2; DNA: TGTGCCAGCAGCTTAGACGGGAGGGCCCGGGAGCAGTACTTC; CDR3: CASSLDGRAREQYF
V: TRBV6-5; size: once; J: TRBJ1-2; D: NA; DNA: TGTGCCAGCAGGGCGACGGCCTCTTCTAACTATGGCTACACCTTC; CDR3: CASRATASSNYGYTF
V: TRBV7-2; size: many; J: TRBJ2-6; D: TRBD1; DNA: TGTGCCAGCAGCGCCCAGGGGGCTGGGGCCAACGTCCTGACTTTC; CDR3: CASSAQGAGANVLTF
V: TRBV11-2; size: NA; J: TRBJ2-3; D: NA; DNA: TGTGCCAGCAGCTTAATGAGGGTCCCAGATACGCAGTATTTT; CDR3: CASSLMRVPDTQYF
V: TRBV24-1; size: once; J: TRBJ2-7; D: NA; DNA: TGTGCCACCAGTGACTCGGTTGGGGAGCAGTACTTC; CDR3: CATSDSVGEQYF
V: TRBV6-4; size: many; J: TRBJ1-2; D: NA; DNA: TGTGCCAGCAGTGACTCTGTGGGGGGCTATGGCTACACCTTC; CDR3: CASSDSVGGYGYTF
V: TRBV6-6; size: few; J: TRBJ2-7; D: TRBD2; DNA: TGTGCCAGCAGTCCCATAGCGGGAAGGAACGAGCAGTACTTC; CDR3: CASSPIAGRNEQYF
V: TRBV2; size: NA; J: TRBJ1-1; D: TRBD1; DNA: TGTGCCAGCAGGGGGGACAGGGTGAACACTGAAGCTTTCTTT; CDR3: CASRGDRVNTEAFF